Below are 6 T cell receptor beta chains sequenced from a single sample in a study of CD8 T cells in Susac syndrome. With random hexamers, reverse transcription was performed on about 0.45 to 1 ug of RNA. MiXCR, run by TCRdb on the immunoSEQ multiplex PCR reads, gives a single entry per CDR3 protein. The sample holds around 130,000 distinct CDR3 sequences, less than 95% seen once. Sequenced material: CD4+ T cells from PBMCs. These receptor sequences come from a human donor in good health.

This chain joins TRBV28 and TRBJ2-7; 7 nucleotides match TRBD1. Germline CDR1 is MDHEN and CDR2 is SYDVKM. J was trimmed by 3 bases and V by 5 bases; bases with no gene match: 7. The CDR3 length is 14 residues. The CDR3 sequence: CASSASGQIYEQYF. CDR3 nucleotides: TGTGCCAGCAGTGCATCGGGACAGATCTACGAGCAGTACTTC.

The V call is TRBV28, the J call TRBJ2-5; tentatively, D is TRBD2 (5 bases). This CDR3 contains 15 residues. Trimming cost V 4 bases and J 4 bases, with 16 bases left between them. Looked up from germline, CDR1 is MDHEN and CDR2 is SYDVKM. CDR3 DNA sequence: TGTGCCAGCAGTTGGGAGCGCTCCCCTGCAGAGACCCAGTACTTC. Encoded protein: CASSWERSPAETQYF.

The genes are TRBV5-1 and TRBJ2-3; TRBD2 matches 8 bases. CDR3 size: 13 residues. The V segment lost 6 bases and the J segment 5 bases; nucleotides outside the gene matches: 5. Germline assignment: CDR1 SGHRS and CDR2 YFSETQ. CDR3 amino acids: CASNGSGRDTQYF. For the CDR3, the DNA is TGCGCCAGCAATGGCAGCGGGAGAGATACGCAGTATTTT. Full variable domain (remainder filled in from reference TRBV5-1 and TRBJ2-3): KAGVTQTPRYLIKTRGQQVTLSCSPISGHRSVSWYQQTPGQGLQFLFEYFSETQRNKGNFPGRFSGRQFSNSRSEMNVSTLELGDSALYLCASNGSGRDTQYFGPGTRLTVL.

V is TRBV9 and J is TRBJ2-1, with D maybe TRBD1 (6 bases). Germline V CDR1 and CDR2: SGDLS, YYNGEE. V was cut by 3 bases and J by 8 bases, with 15 bases left in between. The CDR3 length is 14 residues. CDR3 protein: CASSARQAGDEQFF. DNA of the CDR3: TGTGCCAGCAGCGCTAGACAGGCGGGCGATGAGCAGTTCTTC.

This clonotype appeared a single time. This rearrangement joins TRBV7-9 to TRBJ2-7; 9 bases align to TRBD2. This CDR3 comprises 14 residues. Germline loops: CDR1 SEHNR, CDR2 FQNEAQ (reference sequence). J lost 4 bases, V lost 3 bases, and 4 bases had no gene match. The CDR3 DNA is TGTGCCAGCAGCTTCGGGACTAGCAAGTACGAGCAGTACTTC. Protein product: CASSFGTSKYEQYF. The variable domain in full, completed from reference TRBV7-9 and TRBJ2-7, reads DTGVSQNPRHKITKRGQNVTFRCDPISEHNRLYWYRQTLGQGPEFLTYFQNEAQLEKSRLLSDRFSAERPKGSFSTLEIQRTEQGDSAMYLCASSFGTSKYEQYFGPGTRLTVT.

This clonotype was recorded once. The chain combines TRBV30 with TRBJ1-2, with D maybe TRBD1 (5 bases). CDR1 GTSNPN and CDR2 SVGIG come from the germline V gene (reference sequence). The CDR3 has 11 residues. V dropped 0 bases and J dropped 7 bases, with 6 bases sitting between them. CDR3 amino acids: CAWSVGAGYTF. DNA for the CDR3: TGTGCCTGGAGTGTAGGGGCTGGCTACACCTTC.